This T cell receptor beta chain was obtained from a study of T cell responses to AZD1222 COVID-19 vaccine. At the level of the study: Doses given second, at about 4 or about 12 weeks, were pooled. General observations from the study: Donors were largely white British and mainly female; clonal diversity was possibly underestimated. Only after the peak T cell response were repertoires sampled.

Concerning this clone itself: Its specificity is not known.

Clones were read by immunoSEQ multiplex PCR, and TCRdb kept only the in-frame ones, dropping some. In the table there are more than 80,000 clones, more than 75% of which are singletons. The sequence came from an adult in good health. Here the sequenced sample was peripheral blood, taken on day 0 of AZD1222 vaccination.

CDR3 bases: TGTGCCAGCAGTTACGCGCAGGGAAGTTCACCCCTCCACTTT. Encoded protein: CASSYAQGSSPLHF. The rearrangement links TRBV6-5 to TRBJ1-6, with D possibly being TRBD1 (5 bases). Trimming left V 2 bases short and J 9 bases short, with 11 bases between. The CDR3 contains 14 residues. Germline V gene sequence: CDR1 MNHEY, CDR2 SVGAGI.